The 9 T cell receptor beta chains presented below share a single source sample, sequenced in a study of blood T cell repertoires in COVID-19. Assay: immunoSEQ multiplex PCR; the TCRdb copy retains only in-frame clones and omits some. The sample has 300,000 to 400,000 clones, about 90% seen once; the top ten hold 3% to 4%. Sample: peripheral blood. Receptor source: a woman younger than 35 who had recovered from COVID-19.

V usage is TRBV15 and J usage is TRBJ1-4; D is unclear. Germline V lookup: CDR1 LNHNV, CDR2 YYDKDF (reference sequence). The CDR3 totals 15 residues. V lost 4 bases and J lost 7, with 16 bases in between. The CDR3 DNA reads TGTGCCACCAGCATCGGAGACGGAAATATTGAAAAACTGTTTTTT. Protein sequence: CATSIGDGNIEKLFF.

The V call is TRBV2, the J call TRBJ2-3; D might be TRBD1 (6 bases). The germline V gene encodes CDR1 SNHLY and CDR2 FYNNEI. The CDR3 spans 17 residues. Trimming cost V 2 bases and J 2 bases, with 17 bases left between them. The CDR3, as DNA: TGTGCCAGCAGTGAACCGCAGGGGCTAGCAGCCACAGATACGCAGTATTTT. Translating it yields CASSEPQGLAATDTQYF.

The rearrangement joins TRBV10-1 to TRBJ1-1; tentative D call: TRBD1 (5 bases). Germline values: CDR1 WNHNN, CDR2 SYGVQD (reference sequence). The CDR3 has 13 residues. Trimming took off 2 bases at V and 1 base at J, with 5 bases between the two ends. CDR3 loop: CASSEQGNTEAFF. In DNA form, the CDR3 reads TGCGCCAGCAGTGAGCAGGGGAACACTGAAGCTTTCTTT.

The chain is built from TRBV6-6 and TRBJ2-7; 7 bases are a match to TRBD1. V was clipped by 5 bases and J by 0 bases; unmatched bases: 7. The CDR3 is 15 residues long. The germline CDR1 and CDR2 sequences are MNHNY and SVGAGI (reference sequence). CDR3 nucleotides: TGTGCCAGCAGTAAAACAGGGGCCAGCTCCTACGAGCAGTACGTC. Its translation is CASSKTGASSYEQYV.

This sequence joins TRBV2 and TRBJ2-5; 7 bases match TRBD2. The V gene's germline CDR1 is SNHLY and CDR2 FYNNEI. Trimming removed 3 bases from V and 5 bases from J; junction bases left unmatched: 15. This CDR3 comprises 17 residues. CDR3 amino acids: CASSDRWLADWGETQYF. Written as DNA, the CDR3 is TGTGCCAGCAGTGATCGGTGGCTAGCGGACTGGGGGGAGACCCAGTACTTC.

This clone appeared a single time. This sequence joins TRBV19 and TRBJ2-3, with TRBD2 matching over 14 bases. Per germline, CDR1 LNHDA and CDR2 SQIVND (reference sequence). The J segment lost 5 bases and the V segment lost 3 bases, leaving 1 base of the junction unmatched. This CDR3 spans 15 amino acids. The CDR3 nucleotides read TGTGCCAGTAGTATGACTAGCGGGAGGGGAGATACGCAGTATTTT. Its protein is CASSMTSGRGDTQYF.

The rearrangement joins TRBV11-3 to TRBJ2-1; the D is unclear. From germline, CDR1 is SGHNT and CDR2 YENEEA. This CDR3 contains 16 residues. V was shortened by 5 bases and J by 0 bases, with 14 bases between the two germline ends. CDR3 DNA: TGTGCCAGCAGCCCCCGTCCCCCGCGCTCCTACAATGAGCAGTTCTTC. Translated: CASSPRPPRSYNEQFF.

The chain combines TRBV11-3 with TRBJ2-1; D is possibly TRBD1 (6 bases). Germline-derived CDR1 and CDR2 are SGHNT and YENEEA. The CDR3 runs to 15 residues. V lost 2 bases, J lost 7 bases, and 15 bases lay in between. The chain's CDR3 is CASSLMTGPRNEQFF. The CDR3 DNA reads TGTGCCAGCAGCTTAATGACAGGACCAAGGAATGAGCAGTTCTTC.

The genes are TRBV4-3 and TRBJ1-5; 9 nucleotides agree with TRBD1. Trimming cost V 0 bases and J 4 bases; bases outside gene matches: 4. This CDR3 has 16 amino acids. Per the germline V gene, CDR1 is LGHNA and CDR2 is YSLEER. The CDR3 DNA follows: TGCGCCAGCAGCCAAGATTCCGGGACAGGGAATCAGCCCCAGCATTTT. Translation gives CASSQDSGTGNQPQHF.